These T cell receptor beta chains were read from a single sample in a study of blood T cell repertoires in COVID-19. The method was immunoSEQ multiplex PCR; TCRdb's version includes in-frame clones alone and lacks a portion of them. The sample records 130,000 or so clones, around 89% being singletons. The sequencing sample was made of peripheral blood. The receptors were sampled from a man aged 60 to 69 with COVID-19, enrolled during active disease. The CDR3 runs from the conserved cysteine through the conserved F or W. A D gene is named only where the DNA matches it firmly. Expanded clones are given a class, and other clones once, few, many or no size at all.

V	size	J	D	CDR3	DNA
TRBV5-1	-	TRBJ2-3	TRBD2	CASSKSPGGGATDTQYF	TGCGCCAGCAGCAAGTCCCCGGGCGGGGGGGCGACAGATACGCAGTATTTT
TRBV5-1	-	TRBJ1-4	-	CASSASTQRNEKLFF	TGCGCCAGCAGCGCCTCCACTCAGCGGAATGAAAAACTGTTTTTT
TRBV19	-	TRBJ1-5	-	CASKEGGGQPQHF	TGTGCCAGTAAGGAGGGAGGGGGTCAGCCCCAGCATTTT
TRBV5-6	-	TRBJ1-2	-	CASRYTGSYGYTF	TGTGCCAGCAGATACACAGGGAGCTATGGCTACACCTTC
TRBV5-1	-	TRBJ1-1	-	CASSFKQETEAFF	TGCGCCAGCAGCTTTAAACAGGAGACTGAAGCTTTCTTT
TRBV19	-	TRBJ1-1	-	CASRSEGAEAFF	TGTGCCAGTAGGAGCGAGGGAGCTGAAGCTTTCTTT
TRBV6-5	-	TRBJ2-3	-	CASGDAGQDTQYF	TGTGCCAGCGGCGACGCAGGGCAAGATACGCAGTATTTT
TRBV9	-	TRBJ2-1	TRBD1	CASSGQGASYNEQFF	TGTGCCAGCAGCGGACAGGGGGCTTCCTACAATGAGCAGTTCTTC
TRBV7-3	-	TRBJ2-3	-	CASSLLSRGSTDTQYF	TGTGCCAGCAGCTTACTTAGTCGGGGGAGCACAGATACGCAGTATTTT
TRBV9	-	TRBJ1-4	TRBD1	CASSGGQEKLFF	TGTGCCAGCAGCGGGGGACAGGAAAAACTGTTTTTT
TRBV19	-	TRBJ1-2	-	CASSRGPSYGYTF	TGTGCCAGTAGCAGGGGACCGAGCTATGGCTACACCTTC
TRBV2	few	TRBJ1-4	TRBD1	CASSVGQSYEKLFF	TGTGCCAGCAGCGTGGGACAGAGTTACGAAAAACTGTTTTTT
TRBV7-9	few	TRBJ1-1	TRBD1	CASSDRVTEAFF	TGTGCCAGCAGCGACAGGGTTACTGAAGCTTTCTTT
TRBV9	-	TRBJ1-6	TRBD1	CASTRTGQINSPLHF	TGTGCCAGCACCCGGACAGGGCAGATTAATTCACCCCTCCACTTT
TRBV15	few	TRBJ2-2	TRBD1	CATSRGTGRRSGELFF	TGTGCCACCAGCAGAGGGACAGGGAGACGGTCCGGGGAGCTGTTTTTT
TRBV28	-	TRBJ2-5	TRBD2	CASRGGLLQETQYF	TGTGCCAGCCGGGGGGGACTGCTACAAGAGACCCAGTACTTC
TRBV29-1	-	TRBJ2-1	TRBD2	CSVEEDVFGGGVNEQFF	TGCAGCGTTGAAGAAGATGTGTTCGGGGGGGGCGTCAATGAGCAGTTCTTC
TRBV12-3/TRBV12-4	-	TRBJ1-4	TRBD1	CASSQTGKKLFF	TGTGCCAGCAGCCAGACAGGGAAAAAACTGTTTTTT
TRBV18	-	TRBJ2-7	TRBD1	CASSLGQGATYEQYF	TGTGCCAGCTCACTGGGACAGGGGGCTACCTACGAGCAGTACTTC
TRBV9	-	TRBJ2-2	TRBD2	CASSVGTSGTGELFF	TGTGCCAGCAGCGTAGGCACTAGCGGGACCGGGGAGCTGTTTTTT
TRBV5-1	-	TRBJ2-2	-	CASSLEQAANTGELFF	TGCGCCAGCAGCTTGGAACAGGCCGCGAACACCGGGGAGCTGTTTTTT
TRBV7-9	-	TRBJ1-2	-	CASSLYQGLERSDGYTF	TGTGCCAGCAGCTTATATCAGGGATTGGAACGGTCGGATGGCTACACCTTC
TRBV5-1	once	TRBJ1-6	TRBD1	CASSQGEVGSPLHF	TGCGCCAGCAGTCAGGGGGAGGTCGGTTCACCCCTCCACTTT
TRBV7-3	-	TRBJ2-2	TRBD2	CASSPSGANTGELFF	TGTGCCAGCAGCCCTAGCGGCGCAAACACCGGGGAGCTGTTTTTT
TRBV19	-	TRBJ1-6	TRBD1	CASSWDRDSPLHF	TGTGCCAGTAGTTGGGACAGGGATTCACCCCTCCACTTT
TRBV19	-	TRBJ2-5	TRBD1	CASSMSLLTGLETQYF	TGTGCCAGTAGTATGTCCCTATTGACAGGGTTAGAGACCCAGTACTTC
TRBV6-5	-	TRBJ2-7	-	CASSYYRAFGEQYF	TGTGCCAGCAGTTACTACAGGGCTTTTGGGGAGCAGTACTTC
TRBV19	once	TRBJ1-4	TRBD1	CASSMSPGGEKLFF	TGTGCCAGTAGTATGTCGCCAGGGGGGGAAAAACTGTTTTTT
TRBV5-4	-	TRBJ2-1	TRBD2	CASSPPGLAGGEFF	TGTGCCAGCAGCCCGCCGGGACTAGCGGGGGGTGAGTTCTTC
TRBV29-1	-	TRBJ2-3	TRBD2	CSVDSGGALDTQYF	TGCAGCGTTGACAGCGGGGGGGCCCTAGATACGCAGTATTTT
TRBV14	-	TRBJ2-1	TRBD1	CASSQDRGSYNEQFF	TGTGCCAGCAGCCAGGACAGGGGCTCCTACAATGAGCAGTTCTTC
TRBV30	-	TRBJ1-5	-	CAWSVNRGSSNQPQHF	TGTGCCTGGAGTGTTAATCGGGGATCGAGCAATCAGCCCCAGCATTTT
TRBV3-1/TRBV3-2	-	TRBJ2-5	TRBD1	CASSQGRGYQETQYF	TGTGCCAGCAGCCAAGGCAGGGGGTACCAAGAGACCCAGTACTTC